The 21 T cell receptor beta chains given below trace back to one sample, sequenced in a study of T cells after posttransplantation cyclophosphamide. Cells defined as naive were viable CD3+CD4+ or CD3+CD8+ and CCR7+CD45RA+CD45RO-CD95-CD27+CD28+. Sequencing used immunoSEQ multiplex PCR; TCRdb keeps in-frame clones, though not all of them. The repertoire has fewer than 35,000 clones, roughly 90% of them found once; the top ten carry 0.09% to 0.12%. Sequenced sample: naive CD4+ T cells sorted from blood. Receptors originate from a man younger than 45 in good health and a related stem cell transplant donor.

J is TRBJ1-1 and V is TRBV5-6; TRBD1 matches 7 bases. Germline CDR1 reads SGHDT; CDR2 reads YYEEEE. The CDR3 extends over 12 amino acids. V dropped 1 base and J dropped 11; count of bases not matched to a gene: 5. In DNA, the CDR3 is TGTGCCAGCAGCTTGTCCGACAGGGTCGCTTTCTTT. It yields the protein CASSLSDRVAFF.

This chain joins TRBV7-9 and TRBJ2-2; possible D gene TRBD1, 5 bases. There are 15 residues in the CDR3. V shed 5 bases and J shed 5 bases, with 15 bases lying between them. Germline V gives CDR1 SEHNR, CDR2 FQNEAQ (reference sequence). CDR3 sequence (DNA): TGTGCCAGCAGCCCAGGGTCGTCGACTACCGGGGAGCTGTTTTTT. Encoded protein: CASSPGSSTTGELFF. Complete variable domain (other parts from reference TRBV7-9 and TRBJ2-2): DTGVSQNPRHKITKRGQNVTFRCDPISEHNRLYWYRQTLGQGPEFLTYFQNEAQLEKSRLLSDRFSAERPKGSFSTLEIQRTEQGDSAMYLCASSPGSSTTGELFFGEGSRLTVL.

This rearrangement joins TRBV5-1 to TRBJ1-2, with 7 bases fitting TRBD1. This CDR3 is built from 13 residues. Germline CDR1 and CDR2: SGHRS and YFSETQ. The ends lost 0 bases at V and 7 bases at J; junction bases unmatched: 3. CDR3 sequence: CASSLEGAGGYTF. CDR3 coding DNA: TGCGCCAGCAGCTTGGAGGGGGCGGGTGGCTACACCTTC.

This chain joins TRBV28 and TRBJ1-1; no firm D call. CDR3 size: 15 residues. CDR1 is MDHEN and CDR2 is SYDVKM in the germline V gene. The V end lost 6 bases, the J end lost 0 bases, and 14 bases lay between the germline ends. The CDR3 DNA is TGTGCCAGCAGCACCCGGGTAAACATGAACACTGAAGCTTTCTTT. Its protein is CASSTRVNMNTEAFF.

The chain has TRBV5-1 and TRBJ1-2; D might be TRBD1 (6 bases). This CDR3 is built from 13 residues. Germline V gene lookup returns CDR1 SGHRS and CDR2 YFSETQ. Trimming cost V 4 bases and J 6 bases, with 13 bases left between them. The CDR3 sequence is CASSPMDSDGYTF. CDR3 DNA sequence: TGCGCCAGCAGCCCAATGGACAGTGATGGCTACACCTTC.

The gene calls are TRBV5-1 and TRBJ2-3; 8 nucleotides align to TRBD1. The V gene end was trimmed by 6 bases and the J gene end by 3 bases; junction bases not matched to a gene: 9. The CDR3 is 15 residues long. Germline V gene sequence: CDR1 SGHRS, CDR2 YFSETQ. The CDR3 DNA reads as TGCGCCAGCACGTCCGGAGACAGGGGAACAGATACGCAGTATTTT. The encoded protein is CASTSGDRGTDTQYF.

This clone was recorded only once. V usage is TRBV27 and J usage is TRBJ1-5; a possible D gene is TRBD1 (6 bases). The CDR3 has 15 amino acids. V gave up 4 bases and J gave up 2 bases, with 12 bases separating them. Germline CDR1 reads MNHEY; CDR2 reads SMNVEV (reference sequence). The CDR3 DNA follows: TGTGCCAGCAGTTATCAGGGGAAGGGCAATCAGCCCCAGCATTTT. It translates to CASSYQGKGNQPQHF.

The chain is built from TRBV10-3 and TRBJ1-2; no clear D gene. With 8 bases removed from V and 0 bases from J, the gap between germline ends came to 7 bases. CDR3 size: 12 residues. Germline loops: CDR1 ENHRY, CDR2 SYGVKD. CDR3: CAIAESNYGYTF. For the CDR3, the DNA is TGTGCCATCGCAGAATCTAACTATGGCTACACCTTC.

This CDR3 reads CASSGSGQNTGELFF. DNA for the CDR3: TGTGCCAGCAGCGGATCGGGACAGAACACCGGGGAGCTGTTTTTT. The chain combines TRBV9 with TRBJ2-2; TRBD1 is a possible D gene (6 bases). V was pared by 3 bases and J by 1 base, with 10 bases between. Germline lookup yields CDR1 SGDLS and CDR2 YYNGEE. The CDR3 is 15 residues long. The full variable domain, completed using reference TRBV9 and TRBJ2-2, is DSGVTQTPKHLITATGQRVTLRCSPRSGDLSVYWYQQSLDQGLQFLIQYYNGEERAKGNILERFSAQQFPDLHSELNLSSLELGDSALYFCASSGSGQNTGELFFGEGSRLTVL.

The V and J genes are TRBV27 and TRBJ1-5, with 10 bases matching TRBD1. V dropped 2 bases and J dropped 6; count of bases not matched to a gene: 4. Germline V gives CDR1 MNHEY, CDR2 SMNVEV (reference sequence). The CDR3 consists of 15 residues. In DNA form, the CDR3 reads TGTGCCAGCAGTTTAGGAGACAGGGGGCTTCAGCCCCAGCATTTT. Translated, it gives CASSLGDRGLQPQHF.

The chain combines TRBV19 with TRBJ2-1; perhaps TRBD2 as D (5 bases). CDR1 and CDR2 from the germline V gene are LNHDA and SQIVND (reference sequence). This CDR3 contains 15 residues. Trimming shortened V by 4 bases and J by 3 bases, and 13 bases separated the two germline ends. The CDR3 loop reads CASSKVQAGYNEQFF. DNA of the CDR3: TGTGCCAGTAGTAAGGTGCAGGCGGGCTACAATGAGCAGTTCTTC.

The count of this clone is one. This chain uses TRBV7-9 with TRBJ2-1; TRBD2 matches 7 bases. Trimming took 5 bases from V and 5 from J; bases not matched to a gene: 9. The CDR3 covers 15 residues. CDR1 and CDR2 (germline): SEHNR, FQNEAQ (reference sequence). Here the CDR3 reads CASSHQASGHNEQFF. The CDR3, as DNA: TGTGCCAGCAGCCACCAAGCTAGCGGTCACAATGAGCAGTTCTTC.

The chain combines TRBV9 with TRBJ2-7; 7 positions agree with TRBD2. Germline assignment: CDR1 SGDLS and CDR2 YYNGEE. V lost 4 bases to trimming and J lost 3 bases; unmatched junction nucleotides: 7. The CDR3 is 14 residues long. CDR3 sequence: CASSYGEGGYEQYF. The CDR3 DNA sequence: TGTGCCAGCAGCTACGGGGAGGGAGGCTACGAGCAGTACTTC.

The CDR3 nucleotides read TGTGCCAGCAGCTTAAGTGCCAGAAACTATGGCTACACCTTC. Its translation: CASSLSARNYGYTF. The rearrangement uses TRBV11-2 and TRBJ1-2; D unclear. Germline V gives CDR1 SGHAT, CDR2 FQNNGV. This CDR3 region has 14 residues. V was cut by 2 bases and J by 2 bases, with 9 bases left in between.

The chain employs TRBV27 and TRBJ2-7; maybe TRBD1 (6 bases). Germline CDR1 is MNHEY and CDR2 is SMNVEV (reference sequence). V lost 8 bases and J 2 bases, leaving 19 bases between the germline ends. The CDR3 loop spans 15 amino acids. The CDR3 DNA reads TGTGCCAGCGGACCTACCGGGACACTGCCCTACGAGCAGTACTTC. Translated, it gives CASGPTGTLPYEQYF.

This chain joins TRBV7-8 and TRBJ2-7, with D hard to call. V lost 0 bases to trimming and J lost 4 bases, with 4 bases between them. Germline loops: CDR1 SGHVS, CDR2 FQNEAQ. This CDR3 is built from 12 residues. In DNA form, the CDR3 reads TGTGCCAGCAGCTTAGCGGAGTACGAGCAGTACTTC. It is translated as CASSLAEYEQYF.

V usage is TRBV5-6 and J usage is TRBJ1-1; D gene uncertain. Trimming cost V 1 base and J 1 base, with 5 bases left between them. Germline values: CDR1 SGHDT, CDR2 YYEEEE. The CDR3 spans 13 residues. The CDR3 is CASSLPKNTEAFF. CDR3 nucleotides: TGTGCCAGCAGCTTGCCCAAGAACACTGAAGCTTTCTTT.

This chain joins TRBV18 and TRBJ2-5; perhaps TRBD2 as D (6 bases). Trimming stripped 0 bases from V and 4 bases from J, with 9 bases between. The germline CDR1 and CDR2 sequences are KGHSH and LQKENI. This CDR3 has 14 residues. CDR3 amino acids: CASSPPQGGETQYF. The CDR3 coding sequence is TGTGCCAGCTCACCACCTCAGGGAGGAGAGACCCAGTACTTC.

The chain has TRBV6-5 and TRBJ1-4; 8 positions agree with TRBD1. Germline loops: CDR1 MNHEY, CDR2 SVGAGI. This CDR3 comprises 14 residues. V shed 5 bases, J shed 3 bases, and the junction held 2 bases outside the gene matches. The CDR3 region has the DNA TGTGCCAGCAGTCAGGGGGCGGCTAATGAAAAACTGTTTTTT. Protein product: CASSQGAANEKLFF.

In its sample, this clone was seen once. The genes are TRBV27 and TRBJ1-5; a weak D match, TRBD1 (5 bases). Trimming pared 3 bases from V and 5 bases from J, leaving 11 bases between. The CDR3 has 14 residues. Germline V gene lookup returns CDR1 MNHEY and CDR2 SMNVEV (reference sequence). In DNA form, the CDR3 reads TGTGCCAGCAGTTTTCGGGGGTTCGATCAGCCCCAGCATTTT. It yields the protein CASSFRGFDQPQHF.

The chain links TRBV5-1 to TRBJ2-2; 9 bases map to TRBD1. Trimming took 4 bases from V and 4 from J; bases not matched to a gene: 2. This CDR3 contains 14 residues. Germline V CDR1 and CDR2: SGHRS, YFSETQ. DNA for the CDR3: TGCGCCAGCAGCCGGGACAGGGTCACCGGGGAGCTGTTTTTT. Encoded protein: CASSRDRVTGELFF. Complete variable domain (other parts from reference TRBV5-1 and TRBJ2-2): KAGVTQTPRYLIKTRGQQVTLSCSPISGHRSVSWYQQTPGQGLQFLFEYFSETQRNKGNFPGRFSGRQFSNSRSEMNVSTLELGDSALYLCASSRDRVTGELFFGEGSRLTVL.